This TCR beta chain comes out of a study of blood T cell repertoires in COVID-19. Measured with immunoSEQ multiplex PCR; TCRdb has only the in-frame clones, and not every one. The data hold some 300,000 clones, with around 84% observed a single time. Germline V lookup: CDR1 MNHEY, CDR2 SVGAGI. Deletions cut 5 bases from V and 3 bases from J, with 17 bases between. The CDR3 covers 15 residues. Sequencing was carried out using peripheral blood. This clonotype originated in a man aged 70 or older with acute or convalescent COVID-19. The chain joins TRBV6-5 to TRBJ2-7; D is unresolved. As DNA, the CDR3 is TGTGCCAGCAGTCCCCCCGGGTCCCTGTTCTACGAGCAGTACTTC. It translates to CASSPPGSLFYEQYF.